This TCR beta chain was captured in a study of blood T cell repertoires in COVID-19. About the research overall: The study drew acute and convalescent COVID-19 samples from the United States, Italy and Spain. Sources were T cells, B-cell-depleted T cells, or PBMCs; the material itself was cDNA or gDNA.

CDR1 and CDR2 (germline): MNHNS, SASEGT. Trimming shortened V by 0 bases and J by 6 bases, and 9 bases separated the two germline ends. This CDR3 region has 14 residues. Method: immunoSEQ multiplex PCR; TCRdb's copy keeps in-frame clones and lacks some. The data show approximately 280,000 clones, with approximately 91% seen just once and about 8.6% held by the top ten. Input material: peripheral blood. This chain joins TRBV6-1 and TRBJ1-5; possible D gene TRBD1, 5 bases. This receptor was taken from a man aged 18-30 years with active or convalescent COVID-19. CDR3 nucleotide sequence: TGTGCCAGCAGTGAAGCATGGGGGGGTCAGCCCCAGCATTTT. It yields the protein CASSEAWGGQPQHF.